The 9 T cell receptor beta chains below were found in one sample sequenced in a study of blood T cell repertoires in COVID-19 (dated by TCRdb to 2018 to 2020). Receptor libraries were prepared by the immunoSEQ multiplex PCR assay. TCRdb mirrors the immuneACCESS table, restricted to in-frame sequences. Some clones are absent from its copies; in checked studies, under half trace to an unresolved V gene, and the reason for the others is unknown. The sample records some 76,000 clones, 65% to 85% of which are singletons. The top ten clonotypes cover 18% of the sample. The sample taken for sequencing was peripheral blood. The source is a woman aged 60 to 75 with acute or convalescent COVID-19.

The CDR3 loop reads CASSMRDRGYGYTF. CDR3 DNA: TGTGCCAGTAGTATGAGGGACAGGGGATATGGCTACACCTTC. This rearrangement joins TRBV19 to TRBJ1-2; TRBD1 aligns across 10 bases. Germline V gives CDR1 LNHDA, CDR2 SQIVND (reference sequence). CDR3 length equals 14 residues. Trimming removed 3 bases from V and 5 bases from J; junction bases left unmatched: 3.

This chain uses TRBV2 with TRBJ2-6; D gene unclear. Per the germline V gene, CDR1 is SNHLY and CDR2 is FYNNEI. The CDR3 runs 15 residues. V dropped 7 bases and J dropped 2 bases, with 12 bases sitting between them. The CDR3 DNA follows: TGTGCCAGCAACCCAACAGAAACTGGGGCCAACGTCCTGACTTTC. Encoded protein: CASNPTETGANVLTF.

V and J are TRBV9 and TRBJ2-2, with 9 bases fitting TRBD1. Trimming removed 0 bases from V and 4 bases from J; junction bases left unmatched: 13. Germline V gene lookup returns CDR1 SGDLS and CDR2 YYNGEE. The CDR3 length is 19 residues. The CDR3 region is CASSVDKGAGQGITGELFF. The CDR3 region has the DNA TGTGCCAGCAGCGTAGACAAAGGGGCGGGACAGGGTATCACCGGGGAGCTGTTTTTT.

The table lists this clone with a few counts. The J gene is TRBJ1-3, the V gene TRBV18; D gene unclear. Trimming stripped 3 bases from V and 0 bases from J, with 9 bases between. Germline V gene sequence: CDR1 KGHSH, CDR2 LQKENI. This CDR3 has 15 residues. DNA for the CDR3: TGTGCCAGCTCACCGGTTCCGAGCTCTGGAAACACCATATATTTT. It codes for CASSPVPSSGNTIYF.

The chain joins TRBV19 to TRBJ1-6, with D possibly matching TRBD1 (6 bases). Germline V lookup: CDR1 LNHDA, CDR2 SQIVND (reference sequence). Trimming shortened V by 6 bases and J by 9 bases, and 18 bases separated the two germline ends. CDR3 size: 15 residues. The CDR3 here is CASSPRGGEGSPLHF. CDR3 bases: TGTGCCAGTAGCCCTAGGGGGGGAGAAGGTTCACCCCTCCACTTT.

This clone was counted once. This chain links TRBV4-1 with TRBJ2-1, with TRBD1 matching 7 bases. Germline V gives CDR1 MGHRA, CDR2 YSYEKL. V trimming: 0 bases; J trimming: 1 base; junction bases outside the gene matches: 0. The length of the CDR3 is 15 residues. The CDR3 spells CASSQDRGSYNEQFF. For the CDR3, the DNA is TGCGCCAGCAGCCAAGACAGGGGGTCCTACAATGAGCAGTTCTTC.

This CDR3 reads CASSESLVSLRRTGFGEQFF. The CDR3 DNA reads TGCGCCAGCAGTGAGTCTCTAGTAAGTCTACGTCGGACAGGGTTTGGTGAGCAGTTCTTC. This chain links TRBV10-2 with TRBJ2-1; the match to TRBD1 covers 8 bases. Germline trimming cut 0 bases from V and 9 bases from J; bases unmatched to any gene: 22. The CDR3 is 20 residues long. CDR1 and CDR2 from the germline V gene are WSHSY and SAAADI.

The chain recombines TRBV10-1 with TRBJ2-3; tentatively, D is TRBD2 (6 bases). This CDR3 spans 14 amino acids. Trimming removed 8 bases from V and 3 bases from J, with 15 bases in between. The V gene's germline CDR1 is WNHNN and CDR2 SYGVQD (reference sequence). The CDR3 DNA reads TGCGCCAGCGCCCCGGGAGACCGAACAGATACGCAGTATTTT. It codes for CASAPGDRTDTQYF.

The sample holds many counts of this clone. This chain uses TRBV5-4 with TRBJ1-6, with D possibly being TRBD1 (6 bases). V lost 2 bases and J lost 6, with 15 bases in between. The CDR3 has 16 amino acids. CDR1 and CDR2 (germline): SGHNT, YYREEE (reference sequence). The CDR3 reads CASSFLTGTGNSPLHF. Written as DNA, the CDR3 is TGTGCCAGCAGCTTTTTAACAGGGACCGGTAATTCACCCCTCCACTTT.